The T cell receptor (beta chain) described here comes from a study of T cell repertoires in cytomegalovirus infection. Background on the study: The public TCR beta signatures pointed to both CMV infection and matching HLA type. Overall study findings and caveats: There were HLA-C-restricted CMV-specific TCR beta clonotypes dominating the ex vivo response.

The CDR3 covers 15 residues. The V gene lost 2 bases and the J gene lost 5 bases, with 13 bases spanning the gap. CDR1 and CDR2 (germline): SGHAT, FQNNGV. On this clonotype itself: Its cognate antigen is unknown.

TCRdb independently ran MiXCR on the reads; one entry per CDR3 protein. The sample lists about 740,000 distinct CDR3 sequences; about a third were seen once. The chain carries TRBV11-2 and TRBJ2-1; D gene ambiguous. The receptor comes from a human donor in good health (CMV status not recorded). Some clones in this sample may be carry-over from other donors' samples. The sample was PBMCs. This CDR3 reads CASSLPGRHHNEQFF. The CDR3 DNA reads TGTGCCAGCAGCTTACCCGGGCGGCACCACAATGAGCAGTTCTTC.